Presented here are 16 T cell receptor beta chains from one specimen sequenced in a study of tumor and adjacent non-tumor tissue in lung cancer. A modified ARM-PCR protocol with three rounds of nested PCR amplified TCRbeta. TCRdb redid the calling of the multiplex PCR reads with MiXCR, one entry per CDR3 protein. There are around 75,000 distinct CDR3 sequences in the sample; nearly 70% occur only once, and about 30% lies in the top ten. No cell sorting was done before RNA was extracted from the tissue. The normal lung tissue was taken more than 3 cm from the tumor edge. The sample was distant non-tumor lung tissue. Every receptor here comes from a woman in her fifties or sixties with non-small cell lung cancer.

This clonotype has ten or more counts. V usage is TRBV12-3 or TRBV12-4 and J usage is TRBJ1-3, with D unclear. This CDR3 has 15 amino acids. The ends were cut back, 4 bases at V and 0 bases at J, with 10 bases in the middle. The CDR3 DNA is TGTGCCAGCAGTTACCTAGTAAGCTCTGGAAACACCATATATTTT. Residues: CASSYLVSSGNTIYF.

The V call is TRBV20-1, the J call TRBJ2-1; tentative D call: TRBD2 (5 bases). Germline CDR1 is DFQATT and CDR2 is SNEGSKA (reference sequence). The CDR3 has 15 amino acids. V lost 4 bases to trimming and J lost 6 bases, with 19 bases between them. As DNA, the CDR3 is TGCAGTGCTATAAATCGGTTTGGAGGACTCAATGAGCAGTTCTTC. Protein: CSAINRFGGLNEQFF.

V gene TRBV11-3 combines with J gene TRBJ2-1; possibly TRBD1 for D (6 bases). Trimming shortened V by 1 base and J by 16 bases, and 17 bases separated the two germline ends. The germline V gene encodes CDR1 SGHNT and CDR2 YENEEA. The CDR3 contains 13 residues. The CDR3: CASSLAGANVQFF. In nucleotides, the CDR3 is TGTGCCAGCAGCTTAGCAGGGGCCAATGTGCAATTCTTC.

In DNA, the CDR3 is TGTGCCAGCAGCTCCCCGGGACAGGGAGGGGAAAAACTGTTTTTT. This sequence encodes CASSSPGQGGEKLFF. This chain joins TRBV7-9 and TRBJ1-4, with 9 bases that match TRBD1. CDR1 and CDR2 (germline): SEHNR, FQNEAQ (reference sequence). CDR3 length: 15 residues. With 4 bases clipped from V and 8 bases from J, the junction kept 8 bases outside the gene matches.

A word on this clonotype: Compared with germline, one end of the junction differs, possibly owing to a read error. This chain links TRBV4-1 with TRBJ1-1; a possible D gene is TRBD1 (5 bases). The CDR3 sequence is 16 residues long. The germline gives CDR1 MGHRA, CDR2 YSYEKL. The CDR3 DNA is TGCGCCAGCGGCCAAGATCTCTTCAGGGTCGGCACTGACGCTTTCTTT. Protein: CASGQDLFRVGTDAFF.

A few counts support this clonotype. With a much larger clone just one base away, this may be a read error. This chain uses TRBV12-3 or TRBV12-4 with TRBJ1-5; D is ambiguous. The V end was cut by 10 bases, the J end by 0 bases, with 13 bases between. This CDR3 is 14 amino acids long. CDR3 sequence reads: CANSYDHSNQPQHF. CDR3 nucleotides: TGTGCCAACAGCTATGATCATAGCAATCAGCCCCAGCATTTT.

Worth noting for this clonotype: Given a much more abundant clone one base away, this may be a read error. The CDR3 sequence: CANLSPRVYNEQFF. Written as DNA, the CDR3 is TGTGCCAACTTGAGCCCCAGGGTCTACAATGAGCAGTTCTTC. The chain couples TRBV6-2 or TRBV6-3 to TRBJ2-1; D is perhaps TRBD1 (5 bases). Germline V gives CDR1 MNHEY, CDR2 SVGEGT. The V end was cut by 10 bases, the J end by 3 bases, with 16 bases between. The CDR3 covers 14 residues.

A note on this clonotype: At one of its ends the junction is not consistent with the germline gene, which may arise from a read error. V is TRBV29-1 and J is TRBJ2-1, with 7 bases fitting TRBD2. The CDR3 covers 13 residues. CDR1 is SQVTM, CDR2 ANQGSEA, per germline. The CDR3 region is CSVASREGYERLF. CDR3 DNA: TGCAGCGTCGCCTCTAGGGAGGGCTATGAGCGGTTATTC.

J is TRBJ2-1 and V is TRBV11-2; 7 bases fit TRBD2. Looked up from germline, CDR1 is SGHAT and CDR2 is FQNNGV. There are 15 residues in the CDR3. This CDR3 is CLSSLGLVEYNEQFF. The CDR3 region has the DNA TGTCTCAGCAGCTTAGGACTAGTGGAGTACAATGAGCAGTTCTTC. The full variable domain, rest sourced from reference TRBV11-2 and TRBJ2-1, is EAGVAQSPRYKIIEKRQSVAFWCNPISGHATLYWYQQILGQGPKLLIQFQNNGVVDDSQLPKDRFSAERLKGVDSTLKIQPAKLEDSAVYLCLSSLGLVEYNEQFFGPGTRLTVL.

On this clonotype: A junction end diverges from the germline sequence, so it may reflect a read error. The gene calls are TRBV11-2 and TRBJ2-3, with D uncertain. The CDR3 consists of 11 residues. Germline V lookup: CDR1 SGHAT, CDR2 FQNNGV. The DNA for the CDR3 is TGTGCCAGCAGCCATACGGATACGCAGTTTTTT. Translation gives CASSHTDTQFF.

A note on this clonotype: At one end, the junction sequence differs from germline, possibly due to a read error. This rearrangement joins TRBV11-2 to TRBJ2-7; TRBD2 matches at 7 bases. This CDR3 spans 15 amino acids. Germline values: CDR1 SGHAT, CDR2 FQNNGV. CDR3 amino acids: CANCPWASGSYEQYF. The DNA for the CDR3 is TGTGCCAACTGCCCTTGGGCTAGCGGTTCCTACGAACAGTACTTC.

On this clonotype: The CDR3 does not close with the conserved phenylalanine or tryptophan, likely indicating a read error. The chain uses TRBV12-3 or TRBV12-4 and TRBJ2-7, with a weak D call TRBD1 (5 bases). The V and J ends lost 6 bases and 2 bases respectively, with 17 bases between them. CDR3 size: 15 residues. This chain's CDR3 is CASSPEVGPAYEQYL. CDR3 nucleotide sequence: TGTGCCAGCAGCCCAGAAGTGGGGCCGGCCTACGAGCAGTACTTA.

Worth noting for this clonotype: Germline and junction disagree at one end, which may indicate a read error. This chain links TRBV20-1 with TRBJ1-5, with 8 positions matching TRBD1. This CDR3 has 17 amino acids. CDR1 and CDR2 from the germline V gene are DFQATT and SNEGSKA (reference sequence). The CDR3 DNA reads as TGCAATGCTAGAGAAAAGGACAGGGCTATTAGCAATCAGCCCCAACATTTT. Amino acids: CNAREKDRAISNQPQHF.

This clonotype was picked up one time. Being one base from a much bigger clone, this may be a read error. The CDR3 ends on some other residue instead of the conserved phenylalanine or tryptophan, so this is likely a read error. The rearrangement uses TRBV4-1 and TRBJ1-4; 7 bases line up with TRBD1. The CDR3 spans 16 residues. Germline CDR1 reads MGHRA; CDR2 reads YSYEKL. Germline trimming cut 0 bases from V and 4 bases from J; bases unmatched to any gene: 5. In DNA, the CDR3 is TGCGCCAGCAGCCAAGAACGGGACAGACATAATGAAAAACTGTTTCTT. It specifies CASSQERDRHNEKLFL.

With respect to this clonotype: A much bigger clone sits one base away, suggesting this may be a read error. The gene calls are TRBV20-1 and TRBJ2-7; 7 bases map to TRBD2. The CDR3 totals 13 residues. The germline CDR1 and CDR2 sequences are DFQATT and SNEGSKA (reference sequence). CDR3 protein: CSARASGGYKQYF. The CDR3 DNA is TGCAGTGCTAGAGCTTCGGGAGGCTACAAGCAGTACTTC.

The CDR3 here is CSVAVKCWRVVETQYF. CDR3 nucleotides: TGCAGCGTTGCGGTCAAATGCTGGAGGGTTGTGGAGACCCAGTACTTC. The chain is built from TRBV29-1 and TRBJ2-5; possible D gene TRBD2, 6 bases. This CDR3 region has 16 residues. The ends were cut back, 4 bases at V and 5 bases at J, with 23 bases in the middle. Germline loops: CDR1 SQVTM, CDR2 ANQGSEA.